This T cell receptor beta chain appears in the sequencing data of a study of cytomegalovirus exposure and HLA in healthy donors. Regarding the study as a whole: Listed as cytomegalovirus-associated were over 150 TCR beta chains. Later analysis identified about 17,000 TCR beta sequences associated with HLA alleles, using a false discovery rate threshold of 0.05. Excluded were some V segments that proved indistinguishable, including TRBV6-2 and TRBV6-3. Being productive about 87% or about 30% of the time was typical of most TCR beta V segments in an earlier analysis.

The PCR employed 60 Vbeta primers together with 13 Jbeta primers. The method was immunoSEQ multiplex PCR; TCRdb's version includes in-frame clones alone and lacks a portion of them. The repertoire has 130,000 to 150,000 clones, about 74% of them found once; the top ten carry approximately 5%. This CDR3 comprises 15 residues. Germline V CDR1 and CDR2: PRHDT, FYEKMQ (reference sequence). About this clone: Its antigen is unknown. An end of the junction does not agree with germline; a read error may underlie this. This same CDR3 is encoded by further DNA sequences in the sample.

Source material: PBMCs. This receptor was obtained from a woman aged 50 to 65 in good health and CMV-seronegative. The V gene is TRBV13, the J gene TRBJ2-3; TRBD2 is a possible D gene (6 bases). The DNA of the CDR3 is TGTGCCAGCAGCGCCGGGACTGGGGCCACAGATACACAGTATTTT. It specifies CASSAGTGATDTQYF.